Below, 15 T cell receptor beta chains from the same sample are listed, as sequenced in a study of blood T cell repertoires in COVID-19. Data came from immunoSEQ multiplex PCR; TCRdb stores just in-frame clones and leaves some out. The sample includes about 180,000 clones, nearly 90% seen only once; the top ten take approximately 2.3%. Material: PBMCs or T cells enriched from blood (not recorded which). These receptors were collected from a middle-aged woman with acute COVID-19.

J is TRBJ2-7 and V is TRBV5-1; the match to TRBD2 covers 8 bases. V trimming: 4 bases; J trimming: 0 bases; junction bases outside the gene matches: 6. The CDR3 spans 15 residues. Germline values: CDR1 SGHRS, CDR2 YFSETQ. In nucleotides, the CDR3 is TGCGCCAGCAGCATCAAAGCGGGGGCCTCCTACGAGCAGTACTTC. Protein product: CASSIKAGASYEQYF.

The V and J genes are TRBV28 and TRBJ2-3, with 7 bases aligning to TRBD2. The germline V gene encodes CDR1 MDHEN and CDR2 SYDVKM. The ends lost 7 bases at V and 2 bases at J; junction bases unmatched: 6. The CDR3 sequence is 14 residues long. The CDR3 here is CASTVGGVTDTQYF. For the CDR3, the DNA is TGTGCCAGCACGGTGGGGGGGGTCACAGATACGCAGTATTTT.

The rearrangement joins TRBV19 to TRBJ2-7; D is possibly TRBD1 (6 bases). Trimming shortened V by 5 bases and J by 2 bases, and 10 bases separated the two germline ends. The germline V gene has CDR1 LNHDA and CDR2 SQIVND (reference sequence). The CDR3 consists of 13 residues. The CDR3 nucleotides are TGTGCCAGTAGTGTGGGACAAGCCTACGAGCAGTACTTC. Translated, it gives CASSVGQAYEQYF.

V gene TRBV24-1 combines with J gene TRBJ2-2; 7 positions agree with TRBD1. The CDR3 is 15 residues long. Germline V lookup: CDR1 KGHDR, CDR2 SFDVKD. The ends lost 2 bases at V and 5 bases at J; junction bases unmatched: 4. CDR3 bases: TGTGCCACCAGTGATTCCGGGACAGAGACCGGGGAGCTGTTTTTT. Protein: CATSDSGTETGELFF.

This clone was detected a few times. This rearrangement joins TRBV28 to TRBJ1-5, with 7 bases that match TRBD1. V gave up 5 bases and J gave up 1 base; unmatched junction bases: 5. Germline CDR1 and CDR2: MDHEN and SYDVKM. The CDR3 is 15 amino acids. CDR3 protein: CASSRDRGSNQPQHF. Written as DNA, the CDR3 is TGTGCCAGCAGTCGGGACAGAGGGAGCAATCAGCCCCAGCATTTT. The entire variable domain, with the rest obtained from reference TRBV28 and TRBJ1-5, is as follows: DVKVTQSSRYLVKRTGEKVFLECVQDMDHENMFWYRQDPGLGLRLIYFSYDVKMKEKGDIPEGYSVSREKKERFSLILESASTNQTSMYLCASSRDRGSNQPQHFGDGTRLSIL.

The chain carries TRBV4-2 and TRBJ2-1; D possibly corresponds to TRBD1 (6 bases). Germline lookup yields CDR1 LGHNA and CDR2 YNFKEQ. The CDR3 runs to 16 residues. Deletions cut 3 bases from V and 0 bases from J, with 12 bases between. CDR3 loop: CASSQELGGSYNEQFF. DNA of the CDR3: TGTGCCAGCAGCCAGGAACTAGGGGGCTCCTACAATGAGCAGTTCTTC.

This clone has only a few counts. The rearrangement uses TRBV19 and TRBJ1-4; TRBD1 aligns across 12 bases. Germline CDR1 is LNHDA and CDR2 is SQIVND (reference sequence). Losses at the gene ends were 4 bases for V and 7 bases for J; bases not matched to a gene: 7. There are 16 residues in the CDR3. The CDR3 nucleotides are TGTGCCAGTAGTACGGGACAGGGGGCGCGTCGTGAAAAACTGTTTTTT. Its protein product is CASSTGQGARREKLFF.

J is TRBJ1-4 and V is TRBV2; 9 nucleotides match TRBD1. V was pared by 6 bases and J by 1 base, with 0 bases of the junction left unmatched. Germline CDR1 reads SNHLY; CDR2 reads FYNNEI. This CDR3 has 14 amino acids. The CDR3 loop reads CASRDRGTNEKLFF. In DNA, the CDR3 is TGTGCCAGCAGGGACAGGGGAACTAATGAAAAACTGTTTTTT.

The chain uses TRBV25-1 and TRBJ1-1; 9 bases are a match to TRBD1. Trimming removed 3 bases from V and 9 bases from J; junction bases left unmatched: 5. Per germline, CDR1 MGHDK and CDR2 SYGVNS. This CDR3 is built from 13 residues. The CDR3 spells CASSDETGGKAFF. CDR3 coding DNA: TGTGCCAGCAGTGACGAGACAGGGGGGAAAGCTTTCTTT.

The V gene is TRBV9, the J gene TRBJ1-6; 7 positions agree with TRBD1. This CDR3 is built from 12 residues. CDR1 is SGDLS, CDR2 YYNGEE, per germline. With V trimmed by 6 bases and J by 7 bases, 1 base remained unmatched. CDR3 sequence reads: CASKTGNSPLHF. DNA for the CDR3: TGTGCCAGCAAGACAGGGAATTCACCCCTCCACTTT. Drawing the rest from reference TRBV9 and TRBJ1-6, the complete variable domain is DSGVTQTPKHLITATGQRVTLRCSPRSGDLSVYWYQQSLDQGLQFLIQYYNGEERAKGNILERFSAQQFPDLHSELNLSSLELGDSALYFCASKTGNSPLHFGNGTRLTVT.

The chain has TRBV12-5 and TRBJ2-7, with D uncertain. Germline V CDR1 and CDR2: LGHNT, FRNRAP. The germline V and J ends were trimmed by 3 bases and 2 bases, with 11 bases remaining between them. The CDR3 runs to 14 residues. CDR3 sequence reads: CASGLETVTYEQYF. CDR3 DNA: TGTGCTAGTGGTTTAGAGACTGTAACCTACGAGCAGTACTTC.

V usage is TRBV14 and J usage is TRBJ1-6; TRBD1 is a possible D gene (6 bases). CDR1 is SGHDN and CDR2 is FVKESK in the germline V gene. This CDR3 comprises 13 residues. V was shortened by 5 bases and J by 7 bases, with 9 bases between the two germline ends. The CDR3 protein is CASSSDSNSPLHF. For the CDR3, the DNA is TGTGCCAGCAGCTCGGACAGCAATTCACCCCTCCACTTT. Drawing the rest from reference TRBV14 and TRBJ1-6, the complete variable domain is EAGVTQFPSHSVIEKGQTVTLRCDPISGHDNLYWYRRVMGKEIKFLLHFVKESKQDESGMPNNRFLAERTGGTYSTLKVQPAELEDSGVYFCASSSDSNSPLHFGNGTRLTVT.

V usage is TRBV5-6 and J usage is TRBJ2-7, with TRBD1 identical over 7 bases. This CDR3 region has 15 residues. V lost 3 bases, J lost 2 bases, and 8 bases stayed unmatched. Germline loops: CDR1 SGHDT, CDR2 YYEEEE. The CDR3 bases are TGTGCCAGCAGCTCAAGGGGGCGAATCCCCTACGAGCAGTACTTC. Protein: CASSSRGRIPYEQYF.

J is TRBJ2-1 and V is TRBV28; D may be TRBD2 (5 bases). V was clipped by 5 bases and J by 3 bases, with 8 bases between them. Germline V gene data show CDR1 as MDHEN and CDR2 as SYDVKM. This CDR3 spans 13 amino acids. CDR3 nucleotides: TGTGCCAGCAGTCGCGGGTTCTACAATGAGCAGTTCTTC. Its protein is CASSRGFYNEQFF.

The chain links TRBV4-2 to TRBJ1-2; maybe TRBD1 (5 bases). This CDR3 spans 18 amino acids. Germline values: CDR1 LGHNA, CDR2 YNFKEQ. V was shortened by 0 bases and J by 2 bases, with 19 bases between the two germline ends. This CDR3 reads CASSQDTGGTTYNYGYTF. CDR3 bases: TGTGCCAGCAGCCAAGACACGGGGGGTACCACCTACAACTATGGCTACACCTTC.